This passage covers 28 T cell receptor beta chains from one sample sequenced in a study of tumor-infiltrating lymphocytes in localized non-small cell lung cancer. Here immunoSEQ multiplex PCR was the method, and the copy in TCRdb shows in-frame clones only, minus some. This sample has about 8,900 clones, with 65% to 70% found just once. The sequencing input was uninvolved lung tissue not adjacent to the tumor. These receptor sequences come from a human donor with non-small cell lung cancer.

This chain connects TRBV2 to TRBJ2-5; possibly TRBD1 for D (5 bases). The CDR3 totals 15 residues. Trimming shortened V by 0 bases and J by 5 bases, and 13 bases separated the two germline ends. From germline, CDR1 is SNHLY and CDR2 FYNNEI. DNA for the CDR3: TGTGCCAGCAGTGAAGCCGCAGGGCCGAGGGAGACCCAGTACTTC. It is translated as CASSEAAGPRETQYF. Full variable domain (rest looked up from reference TRBV2 and TRBJ2-5): EPEVTQTPSHQVTQMGQEVILRCVPISNHLYFYWYRQILGQKVEFLVSFYNNEISEKSEIFDDQFSVERPDGSNFTLKIRSTKLEDSAMYFCASSEAAGPRETQYFGPGTRLLVL.

The genes are TRBV4-1 and TRBJ2-5; TRBD2 is a possible D gene (6 bases). The CDR3 runs to 15 residues. CDR1 and CDR2 from the germline V gene are MGHRA and YSYEKL. V lost 0 bases to trimming and J lost 3 bases, with 11 bases between them. CDR3 bases: TGCGCCAGCAGCCAAGATCTAGCGAGAAAAGAGACCCAGTACTTC. Translated, it gives CASSQDLARKETQYF.

The chain carries TRBV5-1 and TRBJ1-2, with 9 bases matching TRBD1. The length of the CDR3 is 15 residues. Trimming removed 0 bases from V and 8 bases from J; junction bases left unmatched: 8. The germline V gene encodes CDR1 SGHRS and CDR2 YFSETQ. CDR3 nucleotides: TGCGCCAGCAGCTTGGCGGGGACAGGGCCGGGGGGCTACACCTTC. Protein: CASSLAGTGPGGYTF.

The rearrangement joins TRBV15 to TRBJ2-5; 7 positions match TRBD2. The CDR3 totals 14 residues. In germline, CDR1 is LNHNV, CDR2 YYDKDF (reference sequence). V lost 0 bases, J lost 5 bases, and 3 bases stayed unmatched. CDR3 region: CATSRDRGSETQYF. As DNA, the CDR3 is TGTGCCACCAGCAGAGATCGCGGGAGCGAGACCCAGTACTTC.

This chain joins TRBV5-1 and TRBJ1-1, with D maybe TRBD1 (5 bases). Germline CDR1 is SGHRS and CDR2 is YFSETQ. V lost 0 bases and J lost 8, with 11 bases in between. The CDR3 totals 13 residues. CDR3 DNA: TGCGCCAGCAGCTTGGGGGACGTGGCCGAAGCTTTCTTT. Residues: CASSLGDVAEAFF.

J is TRBJ2-3 and V is TRBV13, with D uncertain. The CDR3 loop spans 14 amino acids. The germline V gene has CDR1 PRHDT and CDR2 FYEKMQ (reference sequence). V was trimmed by 5 bases and J by 3 bases, leaving 12 bases between them. Written as DNA, the CDR3 is TGTGCCAGCAGCGTCTTTTACCATACAGATACGCAGTATTTT. Amino acid sequence: CASSVFYHTDTQYF.

This chain joins TRBV18 and TRBJ1-1, with 10 bases fitting TRBD1. Trimming cost V 4 bases and J 0 bases; bases outside gene matches: 5. CDR1 is KGHSH and CDR2 is LQKENI in the germline V gene. The CDR3 extends over 16 amino acids. CDR3 DNA sequence: TGTGCCAGCTCACGGGACAGGGGAGGCATGAACACTGAAGCTTTCTTT. Protein product: CASSRDRGGMNTEAFF. Using reference TRBV18 and TRBJ1-1 for the parts outside the CDR3, the full variable domain is NAGVMQNPRHLVRRRGQEARLRCSPMKGHSHVYWYRQLPEEGLKFMVYLQKENIIDESGMPKERFSAEFPKEGPSILRIQQVVRGDSAAYFCASSRDRGGMNTEAFFGQGTRLTVV.

This clone showed up just once. J is TRBJ2-1 and V is TRBV14; D remains ambiguous. Germline CDR1 is SGHDN and CDR2 is FVKESK. V lost 4 bases to trimming and J lost 5 bases, with 9 bases between them. This CDR3 is built from 13 residues. In DNA form, the CDR3 reads TGTGCCAGCAGCCTCCTAGACCACAATGAGCAGTTCTTC. Protein: CASSLLDHNEQFF.

The chain has TRBV7-2 and TRBJ2-7; unclear D gene. V dropped 4 bases and J dropped 2 bases, with 12 bases sitting between them. Germline V CDR1 and CDR2: SGHTA, FQGNSA. The CDR3 runs 14 residues. The CDR3 sequence is CASSSPNFAYEQYF. CDR3 nucleotide sequence: TGTGCCAGCAGCTCCCCAAACTTCGCCTACGAGCAGTACTTC. Combining the CDR3 with reference TRBV7-2 and TRBJ2-7 gives the whole variable domain GAGVSQSPSNKVTEKGKDVELRCDPISGHTALYWYRQSLGQGLEFLIYFQGNSAPDKSGLPSDRFSAERTGGSVSTLTIQRTQQEDSAVYLCASSSPNFAYEQYFGPGTRLTVT.

In its sample, this clone ranks as medium-sized. Other DNA sequences within the sample encode an identical CDR3. CDR3 coding DNA: TGTGCCAGCACCAGGGGGGCAGAGACCCAGTACTTC. This codes for CASTRGAETQYF. The chain links TRBV25-1 to TRBJ2-5; weak D call: TRBD1 (7 bases). The ends were cut back, 7 bases at V and 4 bases at J, with 10 bases in the middle. The CDR3 contains 12 residues. Germline V gene lookup returns CDR1 MGHDK and CDR2 SYGVNS.

The V and J genes are TRBV6-5 and TRBJ2-7; D may be TRBD1 (6 bases). CDR1 is MNHEY, CDR2 SVGAGI, per germline. With 3 bases removed from V and 2 bases from J, the gap between germline ends came to 14 bases. CDR3 length: 15 residues. CDR3 amino acids: CASSYVEDSAYEQYF. In DNA, the CDR3 is TGTGCCAGCAGTTATGTTGAGGACAGTGCCTACGAGCAGTACTTC.

In its sample, this clone was seen a few times. The rearrangement uses TRBV10-3 and TRBJ2-7; D might be TRBD1 (5 bases). CDR3 length equals 11 residues. Germline assignment: CDR1 ENHRY and CDR2 SYGVKD. Trimming took 6 bases from V and 5 from J, leaving 8 bases between them. CDR3 sequence: CAISTRDEQYF. The DNA of the CDR3 is TGTGCCATCAGCACCAGGGACGAGCAGTACTTC.

The chain carries TRBV9 and TRBJ2-1, with D tentatively TRBD2 (5 bases). CDR1 SGDLS and CDR2 YYNGEE come from the germline V gene. This CDR3 has 14 residues. Trimming took off 4 bases at V and 6 bases at J, with 14 bases between the two ends. The CDR3 DNA reads as TGTGCCAGCAGCCCCCTCGGGAACATCAATGAGCAGTTCTTC. Protein product: CASSPLGNINEQFF.

The rearrangement uses TRBV28 and TRBJ1-5, with D uncertain. The CDR3 spans 12 residues. CDR1 and CDR2 from the germline V gene are MDHEN and SYDVKM. Trimming left V 8 bases short and J 7 bases short, with 12 bases between. This CDR3 is CASARSGQPQHF. The DNA for the CDR3 is TGTGCCAGCGCTCGTTCCGGGCAGCCCCAGCATTTT. The full variable domain, completed using reference TRBV28 and TRBJ1-5, is DVKVTQSSRYLVKRTGEKVFLECVQDMDHENMFWYRQDPGLGLRLIYFSYDVKMKEKGDIPEGYSVSREKKERFSLILESASTNQTSMYLCASARSGQPQHFGDGTRLSIL.

This chain uses TRBV19 with TRBJ2-1; 10 bases line up with TRBD2. After removal of 2 bases from V and 9 bases from J, the junction contained 7 bases not matched to a gene. The germline V gene has CDR1 LNHDA and CDR2 SQIVND (reference sequence). The CDR3 sequence is 15 residues long. Here the CDR3 reads CASSIQSGRATEQFF. CDR3 DNA sequence: TGTGCCAGTAGTATACAAAGCGGGAGGGCCACTGAGCAGTTCTTC.

The V and J genes are TRBV4-3 and TRBJ1-5, with D perhaps matching TRBD1 (6 bases). V was shortened by 4 bases and J by 5 bases, with 15 bases between the two germline ends. Germline CDR1 reads LGHNA; CDR2 reads YSLEER. The CDR3 covers 15 residues. Here the CDR3 DNA reads TGCGCCAGCAGCCCCTTACAGGGAAAGGATCAGCCCCAGCATTTT. It translates to CASSPLQGKDQPQHF.

This clone was seen a handful of times. The chain recombines TRBV28 with TRBJ2-1; 8 positions agree with TRBD2. Germline-derived CDR1 and CDR2 are MDHEN and SYDVKM. There are 13 residues in the CDR3. V dropped 4 bases and J dropped 13; count of bases not matched to a gene: 9. CDR3 coding DNA: TGTGCCAGCAGTTGGGGGACTAGTGGCGAACAGTTCTTC. It encodes CASSWGTSGEQFF. Looking up the rest from reference TRBV28 and TRBJ2-1 gives the full variable domain: DVKVTQSSRYLVKRTGEKVFLECVQDMDHENMFWYRQDPGLGLRLIYFSYDVKMKEKGDIPEGYSVSREKKERFSLILESASTNQTSMYLCASSWGTSGEQFFGPGTRLTVL.

The J gene is TRBJ1-1, the V gene TRBV20-1, with no clear D. The CDR3 has 11 residues. CDR1 is DFQATT, CDR2 SNEGSKA, per germline (reference sequence). The CDR3 nucleotides read TGCAGCCCGTTACGAGAAGCTGAAGCTTTCTTT. This gives the protein CSPLREAEAFF.

V and J are TRBV27 and TRBJ2-2; perhaps TRBD1 as D (6 bases). The germline V and J ends were trimmed by 8 bases and 1 base, with 14 bases remaining between them. CDR1 is MNHEY, CDR2 SMNVEV, per germline (reference sequence). This CDR3 is 15 amino acids long. As DNA, the CDR3 is TGTGCCAGCCGAATAGGGGGTCTGAACACCGGGGAGCTGTTTTTT. Translation: CASRIGGLNTGELFF.

The chain is built from TRBV9 and TRBJ2-2, with TRBD2 matching over 8 bases. The trim removed 0 bases at V and 5 bases at J, leaving 3 bases unmatched. Germline CDR1 reads SGDLS; CDR2 reads YYNGEE. The CDR3 totals 15 residues. CDR3 in DNA: TGTGCCAGCAGCGTAGGCGCGGGAGGAACCGGGGAGCTGTTTTTT. Its translation: CASSVGAGGTGELFF.

This clone has just one count. This sequence joins TRBV14 and TRBJ1-2, with D possibly matching TRBD1 (5 bases). V lost 0 bases and J 2 bases, leaving 7 bases between the germline ends. Looked up from germline, CDR1 is SGHDN and CDR2 is FVKESK. This CDR3 region has 14 residues. CDR3 coding DNA: TGTGCCAGCAGCCAAGAATGGGGGAACTATGGCTACACCTTC. It translates to CASSQEWGNYGYTF.

This clone was seen a handful of times. The chain recombines TRBV9 with TRBJ2-1; 14 positions agree with TRBD2. Germline CDR1 and CDR2: SGDLS and YYNGEE. The CDR3 extends over 19 amino acids. Trimming at V came to 2 bases and at J to 6 bases, leaving 13 bases not matched to a gene. DNA of the CDR3: TGTGCCAGCAGCGTGACTAGCGGGGGGGGACGGATGGAGTCCAATGAGCAGTTCTTC. Encoded protein: CASSVTSGGGRMESNEQFF.

The genes are TRBV20-1 and TRBJ2-7; unclear D gene. The CDR3 sequence is 11 residues long. Per germline, CDR1 DFQATT and CDR2 SNEGSKA (reference sequence). V was pared by 5 bases and J by 6 bases, with 11 bases between. DNA for the CDR3: TGCAGTGCTCCCCGGAGAGCCGAGCAGTACTTC. It encodes CSAPRRAEQYF.

This chain joins TRBV2 and TRBJ2-7; no clear D. This CDR3 has 10 residues. Looked up from germline, CDR1 is SNHLY and CDR2 is FYNNEI. Trimming stripped 6 bases from V and 4 bases from J, with 4 bases between. For the CDR3, the DNA is TGTGCCAGCAGAGAATACGAGCAGTACTTC. Amino acid sequence: CASREYEQYF. Full variable domain (outside the CDR3, taken from reference TRBV2 and TRBJ2-7): EPEVTQTPSHQVTQMGQEVILRCVPISNHLYFYWYRQILGQKVEFLVSFYNNEISEKSEIFDDQFSVERPDGSNFTLKIRSTKLEDSAMYFCASREYEQYFGPGTRLTVT.

The rearrangement uses TRBV11-3 and TRBJ2-1, with D perhaps TRBD2 (5 bases). The CDR3 covers 13 residues. Germline CDR1 and CDR2: SGHNT and YENEEA. V lost 1 base and J 10 bases, leaving 11 bases between the germline ends. The DNA of the CDR3 is TGTGCCAGCAGCTTAGGTCCCCAGCGGGAGCAGTTCTTC. Protein sequence: CASSLGPQREQFF. Together with reference TRBV11-3 and TRBJ2-1, the CDR3 gives the full variable domain: EAGVVQSPRYKIIEKKQPVAFWCNPISGHNTLYWYLQNLGQGPELLIRYENEEAVDDSQLPKDRFSAERLKGVDSTLKIQPAELGDSAVYLCASSLGPQREQFFGPGTRLTVL.

This clone was seen a few times. V usage is TRBV7-9 and J usage is TRBJ2-5, with no clear D. The germline V gene has CDR1 SEHNR and CDR2 FQNEAQ (reference sequence). Between the trimmed V and J ends, which lost 3 bases and 9 bases, there was a span of 11 bases. The CDR3 runs to 12 residues. The CDR3 is CASSFESGAQYF. CDR3 bases: TGTGCCAGCAGCTTCGAATCTGGGGCCCAGTACTTC. Looking up the rest from reference TRBV7-9 and TRBJ2-5 gives the full variable domain: DTGVSQNPRHKITKRGQNVTFRCDPISEHNRLYWYRQTLGQGPEFLTYFQNEAQLEKSRLLSDRFSAERPKGSFSTLEIQRTEQGDSAMYLCASSFESGAQYFGPGTRLLVL.

V usage is TRBV4-1 and J usage is TRBJ2-7, with D perhaps matching TRBD2 (6 bases). The CDR3 runs 18 residues. The germline CDR1 and CDR2 sequences are MGHRA and YSYEKL. V shed 0 bases and J shed 0 bases, with 18 bases lying between them. CDR3 sequence reads: CASSQDPLTGDGSYEQYF. The CDR3 region has the DNA TGCGCCAGCAGCCAAGACCCCCTGACGGGGGATGGCTCCTACGAGCAGTACTTC.

The chain employs TRBV19 and TRBJ2-3; no definite D call. The germline CDR1 and CDR2 sequences are LNHDA and SQIVND (reference sequence). Deletions cut 1 base from V and 2 bases from J, with 10 bases between. This CDR3 spans 15 amino acids. DNA of the CDR3: TGTGCCAGTAGTATAGGGAACAGCTTCACAGATACGCAGTATTTT. It yields the protein CASSIGNSFTDTQYF.